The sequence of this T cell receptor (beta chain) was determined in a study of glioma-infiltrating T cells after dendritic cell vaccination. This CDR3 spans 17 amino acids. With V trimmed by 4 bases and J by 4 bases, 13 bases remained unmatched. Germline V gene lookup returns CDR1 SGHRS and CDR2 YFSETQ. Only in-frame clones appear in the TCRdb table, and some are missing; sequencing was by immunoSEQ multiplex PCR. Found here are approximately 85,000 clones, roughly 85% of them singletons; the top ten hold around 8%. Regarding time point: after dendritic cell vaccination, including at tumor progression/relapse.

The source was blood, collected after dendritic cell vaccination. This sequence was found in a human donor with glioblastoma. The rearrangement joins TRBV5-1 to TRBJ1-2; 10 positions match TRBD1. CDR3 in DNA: TGCGCCAGCAGCCTGTCCACCGGGACAGGGGCGTCCTATGGCTACACCTTC. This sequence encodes CASSLSTGTGASYGYTF.